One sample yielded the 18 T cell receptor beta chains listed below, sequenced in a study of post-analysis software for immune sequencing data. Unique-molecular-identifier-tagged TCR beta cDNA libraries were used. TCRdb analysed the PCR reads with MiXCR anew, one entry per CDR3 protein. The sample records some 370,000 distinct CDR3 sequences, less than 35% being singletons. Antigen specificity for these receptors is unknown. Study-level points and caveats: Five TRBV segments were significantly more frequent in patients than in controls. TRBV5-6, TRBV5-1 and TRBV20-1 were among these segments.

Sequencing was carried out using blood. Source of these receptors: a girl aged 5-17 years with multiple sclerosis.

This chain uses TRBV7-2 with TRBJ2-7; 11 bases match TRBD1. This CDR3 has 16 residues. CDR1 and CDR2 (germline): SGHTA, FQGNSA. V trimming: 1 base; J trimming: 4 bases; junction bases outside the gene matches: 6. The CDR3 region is CASSLGRTGGWYEQYF. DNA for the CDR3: TGTGCCAGCAGCTTAGGACGGACAGGGGGCTGGTACGAGCAGTACTTC. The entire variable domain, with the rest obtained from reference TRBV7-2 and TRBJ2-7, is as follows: GAGVSQSPSNKVTEKGKDVELRCDPISGHTALYWYRQSLGQGLEFLIYFQGNSAPDKSGLPSDRFSAERTGGSVSTLTIQRTQQEDSAVYLCASSLGRTGGWYEQYFGPGTRLTVT.

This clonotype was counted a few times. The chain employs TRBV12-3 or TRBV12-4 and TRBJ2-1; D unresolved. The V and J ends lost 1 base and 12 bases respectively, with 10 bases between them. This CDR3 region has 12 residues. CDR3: CASSLGGLAQFF. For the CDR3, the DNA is TGTGCCAGCAGTTTAGGTGGGCTGGCGCAGTTCTTC.

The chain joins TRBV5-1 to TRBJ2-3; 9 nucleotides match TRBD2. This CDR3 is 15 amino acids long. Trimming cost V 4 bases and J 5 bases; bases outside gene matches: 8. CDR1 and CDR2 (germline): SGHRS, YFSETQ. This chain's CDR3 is CASSGAGGSLDTQYF. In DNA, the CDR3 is TGCGCCAGCAGCGGAGCGGGGGGCTCCTTAGATACGCAGTATTTT. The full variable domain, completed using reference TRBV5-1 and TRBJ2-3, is KAGVTQTPRYLIKTRGQQVTLSCSPISGHRSVSWYQQTPGQGLQFLFEYFSETQRNKGNFPGRFSGRQFSNSRSEMNVSTLELGDSALYLCASSGAGGSLDTQYFGPGTRLTVL.

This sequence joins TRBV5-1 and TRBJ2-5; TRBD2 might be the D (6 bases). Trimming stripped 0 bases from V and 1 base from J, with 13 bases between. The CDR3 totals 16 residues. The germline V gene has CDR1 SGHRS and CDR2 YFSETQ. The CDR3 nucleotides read TGCGCCAGCAGCTTGGCGTTAGCGGTCCTCCAAGAGACCCAGTACTTC. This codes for CASSLALAVLQETQYF.

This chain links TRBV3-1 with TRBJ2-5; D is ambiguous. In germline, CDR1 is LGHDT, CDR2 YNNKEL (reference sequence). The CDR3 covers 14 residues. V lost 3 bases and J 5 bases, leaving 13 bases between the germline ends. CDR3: CASSHSLTSETQYF. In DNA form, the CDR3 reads TGTGCCAGCAGCCATAGTCTAACGTCGGAGACCCAGTACTTC.

Here the CDR3 DNA reads TGTGCCTGGAGCGGCAGCTATGAGCAGTACTTC. It encodes CAWSGSYEQYF. This sequence joins TRBV30 and TRBJ2-4; D is ambiguous. Germline V lookup: CDR1 GTSNPN, CDR2 SVGIG (reference sequence). Deletions cut 3 bases from V and 13 bases from J, with 13 bases between. The CDR3 length is 11 residues. The complete variable domain, with remaining parts taken from reference TRBV30 and TRBJ2-4, reads SQTIHQWPATLVQPVGSPLSLECTVEGTSNPNLYWYRQAAGRGLQLLFYSVGIGQISSEVPQNLSASRPQDRQFILSSKKLLLSDSGFYLCAWSGSYEQYFGAGTRLSVL.

The CDR3 DNA reads TGTGCCAGCGGCCTCGGGGACACTGAAGCTTTCTTT. This codes for CASGLGDTEAFF. This chain uses TRBV5-6 with TRBJ1-1; D gene ambiguous. V was cut by 7 bases and J by 3 bases, with 10 bases left in between. The CDR3 covers 12 residues. Looked up from germline, CDR1 is SGHDT and CDR2 is YYEEEE.

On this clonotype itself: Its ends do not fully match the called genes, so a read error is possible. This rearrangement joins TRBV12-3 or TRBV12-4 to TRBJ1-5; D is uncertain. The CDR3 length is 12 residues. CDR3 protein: CAGSLVHQPQHF. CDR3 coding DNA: TGTGCCGGCAGTTTAGTTCATCAGCCCCAGCATTTT.

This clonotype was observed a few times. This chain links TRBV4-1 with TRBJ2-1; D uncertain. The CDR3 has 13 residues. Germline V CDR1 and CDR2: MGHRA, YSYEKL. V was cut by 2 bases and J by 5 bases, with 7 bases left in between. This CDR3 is CASSQYSNNEQFF. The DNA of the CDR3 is TGCGCCAGCAGCCAATACAGTAACAATGAGCAGTTCTTC.

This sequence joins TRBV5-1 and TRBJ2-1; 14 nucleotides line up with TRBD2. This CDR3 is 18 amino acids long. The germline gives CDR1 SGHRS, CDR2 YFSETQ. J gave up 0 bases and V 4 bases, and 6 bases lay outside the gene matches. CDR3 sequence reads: CASSQTSGGGRSYNEQFF. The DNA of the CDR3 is TGCGCCAGCAGCCAGACTAGCGGGGGGGGACGCTCCTACAATGAGCAGTTCTTC.

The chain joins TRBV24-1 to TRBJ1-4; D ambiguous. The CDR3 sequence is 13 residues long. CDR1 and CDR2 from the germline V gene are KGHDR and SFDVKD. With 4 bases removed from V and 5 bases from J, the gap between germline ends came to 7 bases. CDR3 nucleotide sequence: TGTGCCACCAGTGAGGGGTCCAATGAAAAACTGTTTTTT. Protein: CATSEGSNEKLFF.

This CDR3 is CASSRKDRGPNTEAFF. As DNA, the CDR3 is TGTGCCAGCAGCCGTAAAGACAGGGGGCCGAACACTGAAGCTTTCTTT. The chain is built from TRBV7-2 and TRBJ1-1, with TRBD1 matching 10 bases. CDR1 is SGHTA, CDR2 FQGNSA, per germline. The trim removed 5 bases at V and 1 base at J, leaving 7 bases unmatched. CDR3 size: 16 residues.

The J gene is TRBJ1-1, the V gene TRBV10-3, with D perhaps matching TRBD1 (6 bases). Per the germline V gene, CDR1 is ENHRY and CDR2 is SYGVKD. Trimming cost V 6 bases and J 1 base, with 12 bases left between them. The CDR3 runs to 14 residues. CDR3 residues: CAIRGVTGNTEAFF. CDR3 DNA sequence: TGTGCCATCAGGGGAGTGACAGGGAACACTGAAGCTTTCTTT.

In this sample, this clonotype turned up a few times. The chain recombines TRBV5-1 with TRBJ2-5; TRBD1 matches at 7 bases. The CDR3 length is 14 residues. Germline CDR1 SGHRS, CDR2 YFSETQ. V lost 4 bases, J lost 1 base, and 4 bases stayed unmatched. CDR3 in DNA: TGCGCCAGCAGCGCCGGGACAGCCCAAGAGACCCAGTACTTC. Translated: CASSAGTAQETQYF.

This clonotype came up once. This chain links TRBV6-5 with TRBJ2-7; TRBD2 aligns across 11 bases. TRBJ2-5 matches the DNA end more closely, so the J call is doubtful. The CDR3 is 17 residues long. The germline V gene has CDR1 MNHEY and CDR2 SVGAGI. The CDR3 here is CASSYSRSSGGRRTQYF. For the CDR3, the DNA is TGTGCCAGCAGTTACTCGAGGTCTAGCGGGGGGCGGCGGACCCAGTACTTC.

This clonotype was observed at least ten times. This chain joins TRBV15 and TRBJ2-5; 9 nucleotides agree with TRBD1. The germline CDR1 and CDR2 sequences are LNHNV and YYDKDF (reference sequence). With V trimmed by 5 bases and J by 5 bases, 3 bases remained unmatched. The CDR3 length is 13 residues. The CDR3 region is CATSQTGGETQYF. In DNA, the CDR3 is TGTGCCACCAGCCAGACAGGGGGGGAGACCCAGTACTTC.

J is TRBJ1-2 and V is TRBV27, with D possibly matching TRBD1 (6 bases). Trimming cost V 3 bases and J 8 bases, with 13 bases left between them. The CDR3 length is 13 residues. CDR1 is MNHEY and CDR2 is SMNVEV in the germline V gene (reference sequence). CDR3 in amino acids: CASSLSDSSGYTF. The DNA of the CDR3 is TGTGCCAGCAGTTTGTCGGACAGCAGCGGCTACACCTTC.

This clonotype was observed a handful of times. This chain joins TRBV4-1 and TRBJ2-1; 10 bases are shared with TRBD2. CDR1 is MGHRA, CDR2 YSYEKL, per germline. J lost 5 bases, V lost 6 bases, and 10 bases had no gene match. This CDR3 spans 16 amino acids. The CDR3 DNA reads TGCGCCAGCAGACCCACTAGCGGGGCGTCAAACAATGAGCAGTTCTTC. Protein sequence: CASRPTSGASNNEQFF.